This T cell receptor (beta chain) was observed in a study of blood T cell repertoires in COVID-19. Study summary: Acute and convalescent COVID-19 specimens originated in the United States, Italy and Spain.

TCRdb keeps only in-frame clones here, not all; method: immunoSEQ multiplex PCR. The sample includes some 25,000 clones, 92% of them seen just once. The clonotype comes from a human donor in a cohort sampled during active COVID-19. Source material: peripheral blood.

The chain's CDR3 is CASSARDSDEQFF. The CDR3 nucleotides read TGTGCCAGCAGCGCCCGGGACTCCGATGAGCAGTTCTTC. This chain joins TRBV5-4 and TRBJ2-1; D may be TRBD2 (6 bases). Germline V gene data show CDR1 as SGHNT and CDR2 as YYREEE (reference sequence). This CDR3 region has 13 residues. V was clipped by 4 bases and J by 8 bases, with 13 bases between them.